The 23 T cell receptor beta chains given below trace back to one sample, sequenced in a study of glioma-infiltrating T cells after dendritic cell vaccination. Sequencing was performed with immunoSEQ multiplex PCR; in TCRdb, only in-frame clones are kept and a portion is missing. Of around 97,000 clones in the sample, 81% were seen once. The sample here was blood, taken before dendritic cell vaccination. The source is a human donor with glioblastoma.

The chain carries TRBV27 and TRBJ2-5; TRBD2 agrees at 10 bases. This CDR3 is built from 15 residues. Trimming took 3 bases from V and 5 from J; bases not matched to a gene: 6. The V gene's germline CDR1 is MNHEY and CDR2 SMNVEV (reference sequence). CDR3 region: CASSLTSGLWETQYF. The CDR3 DNA reads as TGTGCCAGCAGTTTGACTAGCGGGCTTTGGGAGACCCAGTACTTC.

CDR3: CAWSGGGLETQYF. The DNA of the CDR3 is TGTGCCTGGTCGGGTGGGGGGTTAGAGACCCAGTACTTC. The genes are TRBV30 and TRBJ2-5, with a weak D call TRBD2 (6 bases). In germline, CDR1 is GTSNPN, CDR2 SVGIG (reference sequence). The CDR3 sequence is 13 residues long. Trimming stripped 5 bases from V and 4 bases from J, with 14 bases between.

The J gene is TRBJ2-3, the V gene TRBV19, with TRBD2 matching 7 bases. The CDR3 has 15 amino acids. Germline lookup yields CDR1 LNHDA and CDR2 SQIVND (reference sequence). The V segment lost 2 bases and the J segment 3 bases; nucleotides outside the gene matches: 5. CDR3 in DNA: TGTGCCAGTAGTATAAGGAGCGGGGCTACAGATACGCAGTATTTT. It specifies CASSIRSGATDTQYF. The whole variable domain, filled in from reference TRBV19 and TRBJ2-3, reads DGGITQSPKYLFRKEGQNVTLSCEQNLNHDAMYWYRQDPGQGLRLIYYSQIVNDFQKGDIAEGYSVSREKKESFPLTVTSAQKNPTAFYLCASSIRSGATDTQYFGPGTRLTVL.

This chain joins TRBV5-1 and TRBJ2-5, with 7 nucleotides matching TRBD2. J lost 3 bases, V lost 0 bases, and 2 bases had no gene match. The CDR3 covers 14 residues. The germline V gene encodes CDR1 SGHRS and CDR2 YFSETQ. The CDR3 DNA is TGCGCCAGCAGCTTGGTGGGGGGGGAAGAGACCCAGTACTTC. Translation: CASSLVGGEETQYF.

The rearrangement uses TRBV19 and TRBJ1-1; 8 bases are a match to TRBD1. CDR3 length: 13 amino acids. V trimming: 10 bases; J trimming: 1 base; junction bases outside the gene matches: 5. Germline loops: CDR1 LNHDA, CDR2 SQIVND (reference sequence). Written as DNA, the CDR3 is TGTGCCATAGACAGGGGTCAGAACACTGAAGCTTTCTTT. This sequence encodes CAIDRGQNTEAFF.

The chain combines TRBV7-9 with TRBJ2-7; D not certain. In germline, CDR1 is SEHNR, CDR2 FQNEAQ (reference sequence). The CDR3 runs to 15 residues. The V end was cut by 0 bases, the J end by 4 bases, with 13 bases between. This CDR3 reads CASSLALEQHYEQYF. The CDR3, as DNA: TGTGCCAGCAGCTTAGCGCTTGAACAGCATTACGAGCAGTACTTC.

J is TRBJ1-1 and V is TRBV10-2; D is possibly TRBD1 (5 bases). The V end lost 10 bases, the J end lost 1 base, and 25 bases lay between the germline ends. The CDR3 runs 17 residues. Germline CDR1 and CDR2: WSHSY and SAAADI. CDR3 DNA sequence: TGCGCCACCGACCCAACAGGTCCACGACCCCCGAACACTGAAGCTTTCTTT. Its protein is CATDPTGPRPPNTEAFF.

This chain links TRBV4-1 with TRBJ1-1; the match to TRBD1 covers 7 bases. Germline CDR1 and CDR2: MGHRA and YSYEKL. V shed 3 bases, J shed 0 bases, and the junction held 4 bases outside the gene matches. The CDR3 has 15 amino acids. CDR3 region: CASSQRQGMNTEAFF. CDR3 DNA sequence: TGCGCCAGCAGCCAGCGACAGGGAATGAACACTGAAGCTTTCTTT.

This clone was detected a few times. The genes are TRBV9 and TRBJ1-6, with D hard to call. Germline CDR1 is SGDLS and CDR2 is YYNGEE. This CDR3 is 15 amino acids long. V dropped 3 bases and J dropped 0 bases, with 7 bases sitting between them. CDR3 sequence reads: CASSADFSYNSPLHF. The CDR3 coding sequence is TGTGCCAGCAGCGCAGACTTCTCCTATAATTCACCCCTCCACTTT.

The chain employs TRBV7-2 and TRBJ1-1; TRBD1 matches at 7 bases. Trimming took 4 bases from V and 6 from J; bases not matched to a gene: 8. CDR3 size: 14 residues. Germline V CDR1 and CDR2: SGHTA, FQGNSA. The CDR3 DNA sequence: TGTGCCAGCAGCTCAGGGTGGGACAGAGCTGAAGCTTTCTTT. The encoded protein is CASSSGWDRAEAFF.

This clone was recorded a few times. The rearrangement uses TRBV7-2 and TRBJ1-6, with a weak D call TRBD1 (5 bases). The CDR3 has 15 amino acids. CDR1 is SGHTA and CDR2 is FQGNSA in the germline V gene. Trimming removed 1 base at V and 8 bases at J, with 12 bases between. This CDR3 is CASSLGWARDSPLHF. The CDR3 DNA sequence: TGTGCCAGCAGCTTAGGTTGGGCCAGGGATTCACCCCTCCACTTT.

The sample holds one count of this clone. The gene calls are TRBV6-6 and TRBJ1-5; unclear D gene. Germline V lookup: CDR1 MNHNY, CDR2 SVGAGI (reference sequence). Trimming cost V 6 bases and J 5 bases, with 8 bases left between them. The CDR3 runs to 12 residues. CDR3 in DNA: TGTGCCAGCAGCTCGGCGGATCAGCCCCAGCATTTT. Encoded protein: CASSSADQPQHF.

The chain uses TRBV7-9 and TRBJ2-3; tentative D call: TRBD2 (7 bases). Germline-derived CDR1 and CDR2 are SEHNR and FQNEAQ (reference sequence). This CDR3 spans 17 amino acids. Trimming stripped 0 bases from V and 0 bases from J, with 13 bases between. The CDR3 reads CASSLALRGPSTDTQYF. Here the CDR3 DNA reads TGTGCCAGCAGCTTAGCTTTGCGGGGGCCTAGCACAGATACGCAGTATTTT.

The gene calls are TRBV6-5 and TRBJ1-1; D ambiguous. V was pared by 4 bases and J by 3 bases, with 15 bases between. The CDR3 loop spans 15 amino acids. The germline gives CDR1 MNHEY, CDR2 SVGAGI. Here the CDR3 DNA reads TGTGCCAGCAGTTCCCTCGAACAGCTATACACTGAAGCTTTCTTT. This encodes CASSSLEQLYTEAFF.

The chain combines TRBV18 with TRBJ2-5; 7 positions match TRBD1. V lost 0 bases, J lost 3 bases, and 10 bases stayed unmatched. CDR3 length: 17 amino acids. The germline CDR1 and CDR2 sequences are KGHSH and LQKENI. The CDR3 nucleotides are TGTGCCAGCTCACCACCTTCTAGGACAGGTAGAAAAGAGACCCAGTACTTC. Protein product: CASSPPSRTGRKETQYF.

The genes are TRBV5-1 and TRBJ1-1, with TRBD1 matching over 9 bases. Germline V gene data show CDR1 as SGHRS and CDR2 as YFSETQ. The CDR3 has 14 amino acids. V was pared by 2 bases and J by 7 bases, with 6 bases of the junction left unmatched. The CDR3 nucleotides are TGCGCCAGCAGCTTCGGACAGGGGATGTATGAAGCTTTCTTT. It is translated as CASSFGQGMYEAFF.

A few counts support this clone. The V gene is TRBV7-2, the J gene TRBJ2-7; the D is unclear. CDR3 size: 12 residues. Trimming removed 0 bases at V and 7 bases at J, with 7 bases between. The germline V gene encodes CDR1 SGHTA and CDR2 FQGNSA. The CDR3 DNA follows: TGTGCCAGCAGCTTAGCGATCGGGGAGCAGTACTTC. Protein: CASSLAIGEQYF.

In this sample, this clone turned up once. The V gene is TRBV30, the J gene TRBJ1-6; possibly TRBD1 for D (5 bases). V lost 4 bases to trimming and J lost 7 bases, with 17 bases between them. The germline gives CDR1 GTSNPN, CDR2 SVGIG (reference sequence). The CDR3 extends over 15 amino acids. The CDR3 region is CAWKISQGGNSPLHF. As DNA, the CDR3 is TGTGCCTGGAAGATATCCCAGGGTGGCAATTCACCCCTCCACTTT.

The chain has TRBV27 and TRBJ2-5; D perhaps matches TRBD2 (5 bases). The CDR3 has 15 residues. CDR1 is MNHEY, CDR2 SMNVEV, per germline (reference sequence). The V end lost 5 bases, the J end lost 5 bases, and 18 bases lay between the germline ends. In DNA, the CDR3 is TGTGCCAGCAGTGAACCGGGATCCGGCAGGGAGACCCAGTACTTC. It codes for CASSEPGSGRETQYF.

This clone is a singleton in its sample. The rearrangement joins TRBV11-3 to TRBJ1-2; D possibly corresponds to TRBD1 (5 bases). V was clipped by 4 bases and J by 6 bases, with 24 bases between them. CDR3 length: 17 residues. CDR1 and CDR2 from the germline V gene are SGHNT and YENEEA. The CDR3 loop reads CASSSGGVRLNCDGYTF. The CDR3 bases are TGTGCCAGCAGCTCGGGGGGGGTTCGTTTAAACTGCGATGGCTACACCTTC.

The chain is built from TRBV19 and TRBJ1-5; 8 nucleotides line up with TRBD1. Germline CDR1 is LNHDA and CDR2 is SQIVND (reference sequence). V trimming: 5 bases; J trimming: 3 bases; junction bases outside the gene matches: 6. The CDR3 runs 15 residues. The CDR3 region is CASSLDREANQPQHF. The CDR3 DNA follows: TGTGCCAGTAGTTTGGACAGGGAAGCCAATCAGCCCCAGCATTTT.

The chain links TRBV19 to TRBJ1-1, with 7 bases that match TRBD1. Germline-derived CDR1 and CDR2 are LNHDA and SQIVND (reference sequence). The CDR3 loop spans 13 amino acids. After removal of 5 bases from V and 7 bases from J, the junction contained 7 bases not matched to a gene. Written as DNA, the CDR3 is TGTGCCAGTAGTTCCCGACAGGGAGATGAAGCTTTCTTT. It specifies CASSSRQGDEAFF. The full variable domain, rest sourced from reference TRBV19 and TRBJ1-1, is DGGITQSPKYLFRKEGQNVTLSCEQNLNHDAMYWYRQDPGQGLRLIYYSQIVNDFQKGDIAEGYSVSREKKESFPLTVTSAQKNPTAFYLCASSSRQGDEAFFGQGTRLTVV.

The chain is built from TRBV6-5 and TRBJ2-6; no clear D. The CDR3 contains 15 residues. Trimming stripped 6 bases from V and 1 base from J, with 10 bases between. The germline V gene encodes CDR1 MNHEY and CDR2 SVGAGI. The chain's CDR3 is CASSQSGSGANVLTF. In DNA, the CDR3 is TGTGCCAGCAGCCAATCGGGTTCTGGGGCCAACGTCCTGACTTTC.